The 8 T cell receptor beta chains below all came from one sample that was sequenced in a study of blood T cells in healthy people across ages. A second PCR of 7 to 11 cycles used a sample-barcoded 5' primer and a J-beta primer mix. From the 5' RACE reads, TCRdb called clonotypes with MiXCR, one entry per CDR3 protein. Here the sample spans about 1.7 million distinct CDR3 sequences, approximately 28% being singletons. The sequenced sample consisted of blood. Source of these receptors: a young woman in good health.

This clonotype was counted only a few times. CDR3 sequence: CASSESAGGREKLFF. The DNA for the CDR3 is TGTGCCAGCAGTGAAAGTGCTGGAGGGCGGGAAAAACTGTTTTTT. J is TRBJ1-4 and V is TRBV2; D gene ambiguous. This CDR3 has 15 amino acids. CDR1 and CDR2 from the germline V gene are SNHLY and FYNNEI. Trimming shortened V by 2 bases and J by 8 bases, and 15 bases separated the two germline ends. Filled out from reference TRBV2 and TRBJ1-4, the complete variable domain reads EPEVTQTPSHQVTQMGQEVILRCVPISNHLYFYWYRQILGQKVEFLVSFYNNEISEKSEIFDDQFSVERPDGSNFTLKIRSTKLEDSAMYFCASSESAGGREKLFFGSGTQLSVL.

This clonotype was counted only a few times. CDR3 sequence: CASSPRMGGSPLHF. CDR3 bases: TGCGCCAGCAGCCCGCGAATGGGGGGCTCACCCCTCCACTTT. The rearrangement joins TRBV4-1 to TRBJ1-6; possibly TRBD1 for D (6 bases). CDR1 and CDR2 from the germline V gene are MGHRA and YSYEKL. Deletions cut 4 bases from V and 10 bases from J, with 14 bases between. This CDR3 is built from 14 residues.

In its sample, this clonotype was seen many times. This sequence joins TRBV7-2 and TRBJ1-2; maybe TRBD1 (6 bases). The CDR3 sequence is 14 residues long. CDR1 SGHTA and CDR2 FQGNSA come from the germline V gene. V lost 4 bases, J lost 0 bases, and 9 bases lay in between. The CDR3: CASSSDSSNYGYTF. The CDR3 DNA sequence: TGTGCCAGCAGCTCGGACAGTTCTAACTATGGCTACACCTTC.

This clonotype occurred many times. The genes are TRBV20-1 and TRBJ1-2; no firm D call. The V gene lost 0 bases and the J gene lost 4 bases, with 6 bases spanning the gap. This CDR3 contains 12 residues. CDR1 is DFQATT and CDR2 is SNEGSKA in the germline V gene (reference sequence). The CDR3 nucleotides are TGCAGTGCTAGAGATGGACCCTATGGCTACACCTTC. It is translated as CSARDGPYGYTF.

The rearrangement uses TRBV9 and TRBJ1-1; D is undetermined. Germline-derived CDR1 and CDR2 are SGDLS and YYNGEE. Trimming cost V 7 bases and J 7 bases, with 11 bases left between them. CDR3 size: 11 residues. The CDR3 is CASGMGVEAFF. The DNA of the CDR3 is TGTGCCAGCGGGATGGGAGTTGAAGCTTTCTTT.

The chain has TRBV28 and TRBJ1-2; D is possibly TRBD1 (6 bases). This CDR3 comprises 15 residues. The germline CDR1 and CDR2 sequences are MDHEN and SYDVKM. V was clipped by 5 bases and J by 2 bases, with 15 bases between them. The CDR3 coding sequence is TGTGCCAGCAGTCCACCCGGGACACCCAACTATGGCTACACCTTC. Encoded protein: CASSPPGTPNYGYTF.

The V call is TRBV20-1, the J call TRBJ2-3; D is uncertain. The CDR3 covers 16 residues. Per germline, CDR1 DFQATT and CDR2 SNEGSKA (reference sequence). Trimming took off 0 bases at V and 2 bases at J, with 15 bases between the two ends. The CDR3, as DNA: TGCAGTGCTAGAGATACAATGAGGCAGGCCACAGATACGCAGTATTTT. Its protein is CSARDTMRQATDTQYF.

The rearrangement joins TRBV11-2 to TRBJ2-1; 8 bases are shared with TRBD2. V was pared by 5 bases and J by 3 bases, with 6 bases of the junction left unmatched. The CDR3 consists of 15 residues. Per the germline V gene, CDR1 is SGHAT and CDR2 is FQNNGV. The CDR3 loop reads CASSPRTSFYNEQFF. CDR3 bases: TGTGCCAGCAGCCCCCGGACTAGCTTCTACAATGAGCAGTTCTTC.